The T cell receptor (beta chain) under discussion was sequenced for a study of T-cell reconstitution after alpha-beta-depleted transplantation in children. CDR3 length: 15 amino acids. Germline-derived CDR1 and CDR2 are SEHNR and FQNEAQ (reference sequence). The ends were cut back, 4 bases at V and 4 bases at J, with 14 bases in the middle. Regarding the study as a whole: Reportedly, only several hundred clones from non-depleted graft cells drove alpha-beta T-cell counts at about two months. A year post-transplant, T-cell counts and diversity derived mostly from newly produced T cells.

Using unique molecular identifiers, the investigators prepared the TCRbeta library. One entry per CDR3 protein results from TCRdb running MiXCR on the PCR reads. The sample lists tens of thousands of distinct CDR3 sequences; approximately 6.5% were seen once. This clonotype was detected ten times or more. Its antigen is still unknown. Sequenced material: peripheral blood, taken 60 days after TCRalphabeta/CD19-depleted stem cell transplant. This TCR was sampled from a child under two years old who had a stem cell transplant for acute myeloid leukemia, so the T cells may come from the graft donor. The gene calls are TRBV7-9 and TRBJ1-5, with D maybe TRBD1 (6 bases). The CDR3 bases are TGTGCCAGCAGCTATGGAATAAGGGGGAATCAGCCCCAGCATTTT. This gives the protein CASSYGIRGNQPQHF.